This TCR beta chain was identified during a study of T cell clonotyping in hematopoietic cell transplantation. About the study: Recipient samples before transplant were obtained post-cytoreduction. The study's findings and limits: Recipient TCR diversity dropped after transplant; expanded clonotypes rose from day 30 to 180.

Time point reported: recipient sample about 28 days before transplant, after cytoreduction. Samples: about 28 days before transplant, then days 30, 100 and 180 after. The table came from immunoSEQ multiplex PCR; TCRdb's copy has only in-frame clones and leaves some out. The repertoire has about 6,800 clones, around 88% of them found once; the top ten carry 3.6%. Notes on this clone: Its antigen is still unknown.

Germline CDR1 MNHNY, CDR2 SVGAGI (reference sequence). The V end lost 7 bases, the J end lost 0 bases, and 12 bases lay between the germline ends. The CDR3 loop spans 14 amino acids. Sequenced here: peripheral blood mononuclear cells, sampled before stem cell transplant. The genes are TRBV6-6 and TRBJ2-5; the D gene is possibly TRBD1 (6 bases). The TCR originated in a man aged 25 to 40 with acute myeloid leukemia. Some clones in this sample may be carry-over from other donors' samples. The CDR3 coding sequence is TGTGCCAGCACCCCTGGACAGTACCAAGAGACCCAGTACTTC. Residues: CASTPGQYQETQYF.